Below, 3 T cell receptor beta chains from the same sample are listed, as sequenced in a study of identical twins. TCRdb fed the 5' RACE reads into MiXCR, producing one record per CDR3 protein. The sample records some 1,700,000 distinct CDR3 sequences, about 32% being singletons. The sequencing sample was made of cord blood. All receptors come from a newborn girl in good health.

The V and J genes are TRBV6-1 and TRBJ1-5; the match to TRBD1 covers 7 bases. Germline CDR1 reads MNHNS; CDR2 reads SASEGT. With 7 bases clipped from V and 2 bases from J, the junction kept 17 bases outside the gene matches. The CDR3 is made up of 18 amino acids. The CDR3 region has the DNA TGTGCCAGCACCAAAGGGGGGACAGCGGTTTATGGCAATCAGCCCCAGCATTTT. It encodes CASTKGGTAVYGNQPQHF.

The J gene is TRBJ1-1, the V gene TRBV20-1, with D hard to call. Germline V gene data show CDR1 as DFQATT and CDR2 as SNEGSKA (reference sequence). This CDR3 contains 13 residues. V was clipped by 5 bases and J by 3 bases, with 13 bases between them. The CDR3 here is CSAVEGMDTEAFF. In DNA form, the CDR3 reads TGCAGTGCTGTGGAAGGGATGGACACTGAAGCTTTCTTT.

The chain carries TRBV28 and TRBJ1-1; D possibly corresponds to TRBD1 (5 bases). V dropped 4 bases and J dropped 1 base, with 10 bases sitting between them. CDR3 length equals 14 residues. In germline, CDR1 is MDHEN, CDR2 SYDVKM. The CDR3 is CASSSGLSNTEAFF. The CDR3 coding sequence is TGTGCCAGCAGTTCGGGACTCTCGAACACTGAAGCTTTCTTT.